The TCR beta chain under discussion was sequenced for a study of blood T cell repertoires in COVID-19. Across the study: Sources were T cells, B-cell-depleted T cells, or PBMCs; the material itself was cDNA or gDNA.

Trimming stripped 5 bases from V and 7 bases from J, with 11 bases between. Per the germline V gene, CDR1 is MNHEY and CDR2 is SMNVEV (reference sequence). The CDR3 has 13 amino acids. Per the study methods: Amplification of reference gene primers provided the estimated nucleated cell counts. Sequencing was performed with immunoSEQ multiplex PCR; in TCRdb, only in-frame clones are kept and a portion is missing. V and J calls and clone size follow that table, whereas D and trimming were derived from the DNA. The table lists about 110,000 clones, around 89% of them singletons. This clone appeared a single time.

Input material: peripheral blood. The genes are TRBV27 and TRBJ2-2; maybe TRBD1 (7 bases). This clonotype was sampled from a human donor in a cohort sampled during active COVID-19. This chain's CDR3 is CASSPRGVGELFF. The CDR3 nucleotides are TGTGCCAGCAGTCCCAGGGGGGTCGGGGAGCTGTTTTTT.